A single sample is the source of the 5 T cell receptor beta chains below, sequenced in a study of beta chain features in type 1 diabetes. Since all of the isolated RNA was reverse transcribed, expressed TCRB transcripts were what got sequenced. Profiling relied on immunoSEQ multiplex PCR, and the TCRdb table lists in-frame clones only, not all of them. The data contain 450,000 or so clones, 9.5% to 12% of them singletons. Sample: naive CD4+ T cells from blood. The receptors stem from a woman younger than 30 in good health.

A few counts support this clone. The chain couples TRBV5-1 to TRBJ2-7, with D hard to call. The germline V and J ends were trimmed by 2 bases and 5 bases, with 11 bases remaining between them. The CDR3 length is 13 residues. CDR1 SGHRS and CDR2 YFSETQ come from the germline V gene. The DNA of the CDR3 is TGCGCCAGCAGCTTCGGCGGTCCAGACGAGCAGTACTTC. It is translated as CASSFGGPDEQYF.

The chain uses TRBV9 and TRBJ2-2; 10 nucleotides match TRBD1. Per germline, CDR1 SGDLS and CDR2 YYNGEE. The CDR3 runs to 15 residues. V lost 4 bases to trimming and J lost 4 bases; unmatched junction nucleotides: 4. CDR3 loop: CASSIRTGGTGELFF. CDR3 nucleotide sequence: TGTGCCAGCAGCATAAGGACAGGGGGCACCGGGGAGCTGTTTTTT.

This sequence joins TRBV15 and TRBJ2-3; D call uncertain. Germline values: CDR1 LNHNV, CDR2 YYDKDF (reference sequence). Trimming removed 1 base from V and 4 bases from J, with 12 bases in between. The CDR3 has 15 residues. CDR3 coding DNA: TGTGCCACCAGCAGAGGTACAGAGATTGCAGATACGCAGTATTTT. Its protein product is CATSRGTEIADTQYF.

This clone was picked up a small number of times. This rearrangement joins TRBV28 to TRBJ2-7, with D perhaps matching TRBD1 or TRBD2 (5 bases each). The germline V gene has CDR1 MDHEN and CDR2 SYDVKM. Trimming took 5 bases from V and 4 from J, leaving 18 bases between them. This CDR3 is 15 amino acids long. DNA of the CDR3: TGTGCCAGCAGTCCCCCGGGACGGATCATGTACGAGCAGTACGTC. Its translation: CASSPPGRIMYEQYV.

This clone was picked up a small number of times. V is TRBV29-1 and J is TRBJ2-5, with 7 bases matching TRBD1. V lost 4 bases and J lost 5; bases outside the gene matches: 7. Germline CDR1 reads SQVTM; CDR2 reads ANQGSEA. The CDR3 sequence is 13 residues long. CDR3 region: CSVVRGTVETQYF. CDR3 nucleotide sequence: TGCAGCGTTGTCAGGGGGACGGTGGAGACCCAGTACTTC.